The present T cell receptor (beta chain) was sequenced within a study of beta chain features in type 1 diabetes. This clone was seen more than once but under ten times. Its antigen is unknown. Germline values: CDR1 MNHEY, CDR2 SVGAGI. The CDR3 is 15 residues long. V was pared by 0 bases and J by 7 bases, with 7 bases of the junction left unmatched. CD45RO/CCR7/CD25/CD127/CD95/CD27 sorting isolated CD4+ naive, central memory, regulatory and stem cell-like memory cells. Expressed TCRB transcripts were sequenced, since all the RNA that had been isolated was reverse transcribed. About 3.6 million reads were obtained on average from naive, central memory and regulatory T cell samples. Only in-frame clones appear in the TCRdb table, and some are missing; sequencing was by immunoSEQ multiplex PCR. The data contain 330,000 or so clones, around 19% of them seen just once; the ten biggest clones take up around 0.044%.

Findings and caveats of the study: Shorter TCRB CDR3s, moderately but significantly so, were found in Type 1 diabetes patients in all four CD4+ subsets.

The sample taken for sequencing was naive CD4+ T cells from blood. This clonotype was sampled from a woman in her late teens or twenties in good health. The chain uses TRBV6-5 and TRBJ2-7, with TRBD2 identical over 9 bases. CDR3 protein: CASSYSIAGEVEQYF. In DNA form, the CDR3 reads TGTGCCAGCAGTTACTCTATAGCGGGAGAGGTTGAGCAGTACTTC.